The entry that follows covers one T cell receptor (beta chain) sequence. These data originate in a study of CD8 T cells in Susac syndrome. V gave up 1 base and J gave up 5 bases, with 8 bases separating them. Germline assignment: CDR1 MNHEY and CDR2 SMNVEV (reference sequence). CDR3 length: 13 amino acids. When the RNA was reverse transcribed, random hexamers were used with an input of roughly 0.45 to 1 ug. TCRdb reprocessed the immunoSEQ multiplex PCR reads with MiXCR, giving one entry per CDR3 protein. This sample yields around 150,000 distinct CDR3 sequences, of which 95% are seen a single time; approximately 0.18% belongs to the top ten.

The TCR sequence derives from a human donor with Susac syndrome. The sample was CD8+ T cells from PBMCs. The chain is built from TRBV27 and TRBJ2-5, with D possibly matching TRBD2 (5 bases). CDR3 region: CASSLFSGETQYF. CDR3 nucleotides: TGTGCCAGCAGTTTATTTTCGGGGGAGACCCAGTACTTC.